This T cell receptor beta chain was sequenced in a study of shared clonotypes between healthy human individuals. Measured with immunoSEQ multiplex PCR; TCRdb has only the in-frame clones, and not every one. The profile shows around 700,000 clones, approximately 73% of them singletons. The specimen was memory CD4+ T cells sorted from blood. Subset given: CD45RA-negative fraction. The TCR was taken from a woman in her thirties in good health.

Here the CDR3 DNA reads TGCGCCAGCAGTTACGGGACTGATTACAATGAGCAGTTCTTC. Its protein product is CASSYGTDYNEQFF. The chain recombines TRBV5-1 with TRBJ2-1; a weak D match, TRBD2 (6 bases). Germline V lookup: CDR1 SGHRS, CDR2 YFSETQ. CDR3 length: 14 amino acids. V dropped 5 bases and J dropped 4 bases, with 13 bases sitting between them.